Presented here are 5 T cell receptor beta chains from one specimen sequenced in a study of long-term antiretroviral therapy in people with HIV. This was the immunoSEQ v3.0 assay at survey level. Only in-frame clones appear in the TCRdb table, and some are missing; sequencing was by immunoSEQ multiplex PCR. In the table there are more than 11,000 clones, 76% of which are singletons. Specimen: unsorted PBMCs, collected 3.1 years after starting antiretroviral therapy. All receptors derive from a man aged 40-49 years with HIV.

This rearrangement joins TRBV5-4 to TRBJ2-3, with 8 bases identical to TRBD1. V was pared by 3 bases and J by 1 base, with 7 bases of the junction left unmatched. CDR1 and CDR2 (germline): SGHNT, YYREEE (reference sequence). The CDR3 is 16 residues long. DNA of the CDR3: TGTGCCAGCAGCTGGCGGACAGGGCTGGGCACAGATACGCAGTATTTT. It is translated as CASSWRTGLGTDTQYF.

The chain uses TRBV5-6 and TRBJ2-2; TRBD1 agrees at 7 bases. The CDR3 has 16 amino acids. J lost 0 bases, V lost 5 bases, and 7 bases had no gene match. CDR1 is SGHDT and CDR2 is YYEEEE in the germline V gene. CDR3 residues: CASRRQGIANTGELFF. The CDR3 coding sequence is TGTGCCAGCAGAAGACAGGGCATCGCGAACACCGGGGAGCTGTTTTTT.

The chain links TRBV27 to TRBJ2-7, with D hard to call. The CDR3 extends over 12 amino acids. Germline loops: CDR1 MNHEY, CDR2 SMNVEV (reference sequence). The ends were cut back, 3 bases at V and 4 bases at J, with 7 bases in the middle. DNA for the CDR3: TGTGCCAGCAGTTTTAAAGGATACGAGCAGTACTTC. Translated: CASSFKGYEQYF.

The V gene is TRBV21-1, the J gene TRBJ2-7; TRBD1 was called by the table and not checked on the DNA. TRBV21-1 is labeled a pseudogene. This CDR3 spans 18 amino acids. DNA of the CDR3: TGTGCCAGCAGCAAAGGGGCCCAGGGGGCCCTCGGAATTGACGAGCAGTACTTC. Amino acids: CASSKGAQGALGIDEQYF.

J is TRBJ1-2 and V is TRBV6-5; weak D call: TRBD1 (5 bases). This CDR3 comprises 15 residues. V lost 0 bases, J lost 7 bases, and 15 bases lay in between. Per the germline V gene, CDR1 is MNHEY and CDR2 is SVGAGI. CDR3 nucleotides: TGTGCCAGCAGTTACTCGAACCTATGGGGGTTTGGCTACACCTTC. Protein: CASSYSNLWGFGYTF.